This T cell receptor (beta chain) was profiled in a study of T cells in localized non-small cell lung cancer. Points on this clone: Its antigen is unidentified.

From germline, CDR1 is SNHLY and CDR2 FYNNEI. V gave up 5 bases and J gave up 3 bases, with 11 bases separating them. The CDR3 is 15 residues long. Regarding the study as a whole: Uninvolved adjacent lung showed the highest T cell clonality, exceeding tumor.

TCRdb's table, derived via immunoSEQ multiplex PCR, lists solely in-frame clones and lacks some. The data hold some 50,000 clones, with roughly 86% observed a single time. The specimen comprised PBMCs, sampled before any cancer treatment. The chain joins TRBV2 to TRBJ1-6, with D perhaps matching TRBD1 (5 bases). This receptor was taken from a female donor with stage II lung adenocarcinoma. This CDR3 reads CASSRGFDYNSPLHF. CDR3 DNA: TGTGCCAGCAGTAGGGGATTCGACTATAATTCACCCCTCCACTTT.